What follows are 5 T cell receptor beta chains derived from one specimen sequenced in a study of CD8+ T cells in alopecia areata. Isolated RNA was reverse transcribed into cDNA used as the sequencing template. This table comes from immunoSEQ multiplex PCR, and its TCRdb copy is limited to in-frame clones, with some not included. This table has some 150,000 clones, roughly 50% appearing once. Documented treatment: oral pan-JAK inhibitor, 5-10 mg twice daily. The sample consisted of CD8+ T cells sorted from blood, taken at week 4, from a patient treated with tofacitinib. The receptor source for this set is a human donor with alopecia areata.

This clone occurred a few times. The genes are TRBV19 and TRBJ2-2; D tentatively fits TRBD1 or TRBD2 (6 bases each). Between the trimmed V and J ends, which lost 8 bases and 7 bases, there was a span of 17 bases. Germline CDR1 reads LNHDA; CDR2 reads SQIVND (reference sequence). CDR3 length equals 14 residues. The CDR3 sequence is CASELPQGGGELFF. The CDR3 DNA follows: TGTGCCAGTGAGCTACCACAGGGAGGCGGGGAGCTGTTTTTT. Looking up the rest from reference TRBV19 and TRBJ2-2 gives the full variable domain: DGGITQSPKYLFRKEGQNVTLSCEQNLNHDAMYWYRQDPGQGLRLIYYSQIVNDFQKGDIAEGYSVSREKKESFPLTVTSAQKNPTAFYLCASELPQGGGELFFGEGSRLTVL.

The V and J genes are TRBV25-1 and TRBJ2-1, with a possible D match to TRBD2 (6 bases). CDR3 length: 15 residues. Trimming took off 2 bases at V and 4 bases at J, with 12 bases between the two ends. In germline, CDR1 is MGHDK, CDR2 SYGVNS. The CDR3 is CASSEPLGTYNEQFF. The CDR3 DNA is TGTGCCAGCAGTGAACCCCTAGGGACTTACAATGAGCAGTTCTTC.

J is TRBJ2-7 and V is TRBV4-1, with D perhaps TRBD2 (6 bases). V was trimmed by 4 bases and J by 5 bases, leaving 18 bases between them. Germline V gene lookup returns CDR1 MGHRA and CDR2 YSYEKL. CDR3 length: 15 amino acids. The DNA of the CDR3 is TGCGCCAGCAGCCCCCCGACATCGGAGGGCAACGAGCAGTACTTC. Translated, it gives CASSPPTSEGNEQYF.

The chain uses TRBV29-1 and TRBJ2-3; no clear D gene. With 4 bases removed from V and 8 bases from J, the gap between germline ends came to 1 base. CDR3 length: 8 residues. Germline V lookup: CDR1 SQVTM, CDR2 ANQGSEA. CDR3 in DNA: TGCAGCGTTGGTACGCAGTATTTT. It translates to CSVGTQYF.

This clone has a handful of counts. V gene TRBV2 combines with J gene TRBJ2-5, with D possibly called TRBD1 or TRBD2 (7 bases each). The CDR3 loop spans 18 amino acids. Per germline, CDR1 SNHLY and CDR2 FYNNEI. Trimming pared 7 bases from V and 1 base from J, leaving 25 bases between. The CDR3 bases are TGTGCCAGCATCGGGCCAGGGGGGGATCATATCCTCCAAGAGACCCAGTACTTC. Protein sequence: CASIGPGGDHILQETQYF.